What follows are 8 T cell receptor beta chains derived from one specimen sequenced in a study of T cells in Graves' hyperthyroidism and ophthalmopathy. Researchers amplified the TCR beta CDR3 regions from RNA transcripts. HTBI primers were the set used in a first-round RT-PCR of the TCR CDR3. A single record per CDR3 protein comes from TCRdb applying MiXCR to the multiplex PCR reads. The sample lists roughly 130,000 distinct CDR3 sequences, more than 20% seen once, with roughly 71% in the top ten. Material for sequencing was blood. These receptors came from a woman aged 50 to 60 with Graves' hyperthyroidism that later progressed to Graves' ophthalmopathy.

The V call is TRBV19, the J call TRBJ1-4; tentatively, D is TRBD1 (5 bases). Germline CDR1 LNHDA, CDR2 SQIVND (reference sequence). Trimming shortened V by 8 bases and J by 5 bases, and 12 bases separated the two germline ends. The CDR3 has 13 amino acids. This CDR3 reads CASSGTANEKLFF. The CDR3 DNA is TGTGCCAGTTCTGGGACGGCGAATGAAAAACTGTTTTTT.

The V and J genes are TRBV2 and TRBJ1-5; 8 bases align to TRBD1. The V and J ends lost 6 bases and 8 bases, in that order; junction bases with no gene match: 12. The germline gives CDR1 SNHLY, CDR2 FYNNEI. The length of the CDR3 is 15 residues. The CDR3 protein is CASSSHGQGGEPQHF. CDR3 coding DNA: TGTGCCAGCAGCTCACACGGACAGGGCGGAGAGCCCCAGCATTTT.

The V call is TRBV29-1, the J call TRBJ2-3, with D uncertain. The CDR3 runs to 11 residues. The germline CDR1 and CDR2 sequences are SQVTM and ANQGSEA. The V end lost 6 bases, the J end lost 7 bases, and 11 bases lay between the germline ends. The CDR3 reads CSVGESNTQYF. The CDR3 DNA follows: TGCAGCGTAGGTGAGAGCAATACGCAGTATTTT.

DNA of the CDR3: TGTGCCACCAGTGGGGCAGGGGGAAAGCCGTGGCATTTT. It codes for CATSGAGGKPWHF. The chain couples TRBV24-1 to TRBJ1-5; 7 nucleotides align to TRBD1. The CDR3 is made up of 13 amino acids. Germline loops: CDR1 KGHDR, CDR2 SFDVKD. V dropped 5 bases and J dropped 15; count of bases not matched to a gene: 12.

This clonotype was detected a few times. The CDR3: CSAPSDRSNQPQHF. The DNA for the CDR3 is TGCAGTGCTCCCTCCGACAGAAGCAATCAGCCCCAGCATTTT. The V gene is TRBV20-1, the J gene TRBJ1-5; a weak D match, TRBD1 (5 bases). Deletions cut 5 bases from V and 1 base from J, with 12 bases between. The length of the CDR3 is 14 residues. Per the germline V gene, CDR1 is DFQATT and CDR2 is SNEGSKA (reference sequence).

At least ten counts were recorded for this clonotype. The chain employs TRBV20-1 and TRBJ1-1; D gene unclear. The CDR3 spans 12 residues. Trimming removed 1 base at V and 10 bases at J, with 13 bases between. In germline, CDR1 is DFQATT, CDR2 SNEGSKA (reference sequence). The chain's CDR3 is CSARAEPWGAFF. The CDR3 nucleotides are TGCAGTGCTAGAGCGGAACCATGGGGAGCTTTCTTT.

The V and J genes are TRBV6-6 and TRBJ1-3; D remains unclear. The V end was cut by 0 bases, the J end by 0 bases, with 15 bases between. The CDR3 length is 18 residues. Germline CDR1 MNHNY, CDR2 SVGAGI (reference sequence). CDR3 region: CASSYSSAAQFSGNTIYF. The CDR3 DNA reads TGTGCCAGCAGTTACTCGAGTGCAGCTCAATTCTCTGGAAACACCATATATTTT.

This sequence joins TRBV5-1 and TRBJ2-5; the match to TRBD2 covers 14 bases. The CDR3 contains 16 residues. V lost 1 base, J lost 6 bases, and 5 bases stayed unmatched. The germline gives CDR1 SGHRS, CDR2 YFSETQ. CDR3 loop: CASSLRLAGGPKTQYF. The CDR3 DNA follows: TGCGCCAGCAGCTTGCGACTAGCGGGAGGGCCAAAGACCCAGTACTTC.